These 16 T cell receptor beta chains originate from one sample sequenced in a study of T cell repertoires in cytomegalovirus infection. These receptors lack a known antigen. MiXCR was run by TCRdb on the reads, yielding one entry per CDR3 protein. The sample holds under 350,000 distinct CDR3 sequences, about 20% seen once. Here the sequenced sample was cultured PBMCs, taken from culture after CMV antigen stimulation. These receptors originate from a human donor in good health (CMV status not recorded). Some clones in this sample may be carry-over from other donors' samples.

This rearrangement joins TRBV4-3 to TRBJ2-5, with D uncertain. Germline V gene lookup returns CDR1 LGHNA and CDR2 YSLEER. Trimming cost V 0 bases and J 4 bases, with 6 bases left between them. The CDR3 covers 13 residues. The CDR3 DNA reads TGCGCCAGCAGCCAAGATACGTCAGAGACCCAGTACTTC. This sequence encodes CASSQDTSETQYF.

This CDR3 is CASSLVGLAGPGETQYF. Written as DNA, the CDR3 is TGTGCCAGCAGCTTAGTAGGCCTTGCAGGGCCAGGAGAGACCCAGTACTTC. The rearrangement uses TRBV7-2 and TRBJ2-5; D is possibly TRBD1 (5 bases). This CDR3 region has 17 residues. Per the germline V gene, CDR1 is SGHTA and CDR2 is FQGNSA. V was pared by 1 base and J by 4 bases, with 19 bases between.

The rearrangement uses TRBV7-9 and TRBJ2-3; D is possibly TRBD1 or TRBD2 (6 bases each). V was shortened by 3 bases and J by 6 bases, with 25 bases between the two germline ends. The CDR3 totals 18 residues. The germline CDR1 and CDR2 sequences are SEHNR and FQNEAQ (reference sequence). The CDR3 DNA reads TGTGCCAGCAGCTTTGGTCGAGGGGGGCGCCAAACTTCGGATACGCAGTATTTT. Translated: CASSFGRGGRQTSDTQYF.

Only a few counts were recorded for this clonotype. The chain uses TRBV7-2 and TRBJ2-1; D unclear. The germline gives CDR1 SGHTA, CDR2 FQGNSA. The CDR3 is made up of 13 amino acids. V dropped 8 bases and J dropped 2 bases, with 10 bases sitting between them. CDR3: CASLMETYNEQFF. The CDR3, as DNA: TGTGCCAGCCTGATGGAGACCTACAATGAGCAGTTCTTC. The full variable domain, completed using reference TRBV7-2 and TRBJ2-1, is GAGVSQSPSNKVTEKGKDVELRCDPISGHTALYWYRQSLGQGLEFLIYFQGNSAPDKSGLPSDRFSAERTGGSVSTLTIQRTQQEDSAVYLCASLMETYNEQFFGPGTRLTVL.

This clonotype has a count of ten or more. The V call is TRBV4-3, the J call TRBJ1-2; no firm D call. In germline, CDR1 is LGHNA, CDR2 YSLEER. V was clipped by 2 bases and J by 7 bases, with 20 bases between them. The CDR3 spans 16 residues. The CDR3 here is CASSQFVSVSVVGYTF. As DNA, the CDR3 is TGCGCCAGCAGCCAATTTGTTTCCGTTTCAGTCGTTGGCTACACCTTC.

The CDR3: CASSPPGLEGNNEQFF. CDR3 bases: TGTGCCAGCAGTCCACCGGGACTAGAGGGTAACAATGAGCAGTTCTTC. The rearrangement uses TRBV12-3 or TRBV12-4 and TRBJ2-1; 8 nucleotides agree with TRBD2. The CDR3 covers 16 residues. J was trimmed by 5 bases and V by 5 bases; bases with no gene match: 11.

This clonotype showed up just a few times. V usage is TRBV4-3 and J usage is TRBJ2-7; maybe TRBD2 (6 bases). Germline loops: CDR1 LGHNA, CDR2 YSLEER. The CDR3 has 20 residues. Trimming took off 4 bases at V and 1 base at J, with 29 bases between the two ends. The CDR3 DNA is TGCGCCAGCAGCCCCCCGTCTAGCGTGCCATCCGTTTCGCCTTCCTACGAGCAGTACGTC. Residues: CASSPPSSVPSVSPSYEQYV.

This clonotype was counted ten times or more. This chain connects TRBV27 to TRBJ2-5; unclear D gene. CDR1 and CDR2 (germline): MNHEY, SMNVEV (reference sequence). CDR3 length: 14 amino acids. V was trimmed by 5 bases and J by 5 bases, leaving 15 bases between them. Here the CDR3 DNA reads TGTGCCAGCAGTCGCAGATGGGTGGGTGAGACCCAGTACTTC. It is translated as CASSRRWVGETQYF.

There are many counts of this clonotype. V is TRBV12-3 or TRBV12-4 and J is TRBJ2-1; 7 bases are shared with TRBD2. The CDR3 is 13 amino acids. After removal of 2 bases from V and 7 bases from J, the junction contained 2 bases not matched to a gene. As DNA, the CDR3 is TGTGCCAGCAGTTTAAGGACTAGTAATGAGCAGTTCTTC. This encodes CASSLRTSNEQFF.

This clonotype turned up a few times. The chain combines TRBV20-1 with TRBJ2-7; D perhaps matches TRBD2 (5 bases). This CDR3 spans 13 amino acids. CDR1 and CDR2 from the germline V gene are DFQATT and SNEGSKA (reference sequence). With 3 bases removed from V and 2 bases from J, the gap between germline ends came to 11 bases. The CDR3 is CSARQAAAYEQYF. CDR3 DNA: TGCAGTGCTAGGCAAGCGGCCGCCTACGAGCAGTACTTC.

V is TRBV7-8 and J is TRBJ2-7; TRBD2 is a possible D gene (6 bases). The CDR3 extends over 16 amino acids. The V and J ends lost 5 bases and 6 bases respectively, with 23 bases between them. CDR1 is SGHVS, CDR2 FQNEAQ, per germline. CDR3 DNA: TGTGCCAGCAGCCCCCGTGGAGGGCGCGGAGGTTTCGAGCAGTACTTC. This translates into CASSPRGGRGGFEQYF.

The rearrangement uses TRBV18 and TRBJ2-7; no definite D call. This CDR3 comprises 15 residues. Germline V lookup: CDR1 KGHSH, CDR2 LQKENI. The germline V and J ends were trimmed by 0 bases and 0 bases, with 9 bases remaining between them. This chain's CDR3 is CASSPPGASSYEQYV. In nucleotides, the CDR3 is TGTGCCAGCTCACCACCCGGAGCCAGCTCCTACGAGCAGTACGTC.

There are many counts of this clonotype. V gene TRBV4-3 combines with J gene TRBJ2-7, with TRBD1 matching 7 bases. The CDR3 has 16 amino acids. V shed 0 bases, J shed 2 bases, and the junction held 7 bases outside the gene matches. Germline CDR1 is LGHNA and CDR2 is YSLEER. CDR3 sequence: CASSQDYGQAAYEQYF. CDR3 in DNA: TGCGCCAGCAGCCAAGATTATGGACAGGCGGCCTACGAGCAGTACTTC.

Here the CDR3 reads CASSPLGQRGETQYF. CDR3 nucleotide sequence: TGTGCCAGCTCACCACTGGGACAGCGTGGCGAGACCCAGTACTTC. This sequence joins TRBV18 and TRBJ2-5; 7 positions agree with TRBD1. The V and J ends lost 1 base and 5 bases, in that order; junction bases with no gene match: 7. Germline V CDR1 and CDR2: KGHSH, LQKENI. This CDR3 has 15 amino acids. The whole variable domain, filled in from reference TRBV18 and TRBJ2-5, reads NAGVMQNPRHLVRRRGQEARLRCSPMKGHSHVYWYRQLPEEGLKFMVYLQKENIIDESGMPKERFSAEFPKEGPSILRIQQVVRGDSAAYFCASSPLGQRGETQYFGPGTRLLVL.

The sample holds a few counts of this clonotype. The chain joins TRBV7-2 to TRBJ1-2; weak D call: TRBD1 (5 bases). Trimming removed 3 bases from V and 8 bases from J, with 16 bases in between. Germline V CDR1 and CDR2: SGHTA, FQGNSA. This CDR3 comprises 14 residues. The CDR3 DNA follows: TGTGCCAGCAGCTTCCGGACGGTTGGGGGGGGCTACACCTTC. Amino acid sequence: CASSFRTVGGGYTF.

V is TRBV7-8 and J is TRBJ2-1, with 9 bases matching TRBD2. With 1 base clipped from V and 4 bases from J, the junction kept 17 bases outside the gene matches. The CDR3 runs 20 residues. CDR1 is SGHVS, CDR2 FQNEAQ, per germline. The CDR3 spells CASSLEGYLWGREGYNEQFF. For the CDR3, the DNA is TGTGCCAGCAGCTTAGAAGGGTACCTCTGGGGGCGGGAGGGTTACAATGAGCAGTTCTTC.